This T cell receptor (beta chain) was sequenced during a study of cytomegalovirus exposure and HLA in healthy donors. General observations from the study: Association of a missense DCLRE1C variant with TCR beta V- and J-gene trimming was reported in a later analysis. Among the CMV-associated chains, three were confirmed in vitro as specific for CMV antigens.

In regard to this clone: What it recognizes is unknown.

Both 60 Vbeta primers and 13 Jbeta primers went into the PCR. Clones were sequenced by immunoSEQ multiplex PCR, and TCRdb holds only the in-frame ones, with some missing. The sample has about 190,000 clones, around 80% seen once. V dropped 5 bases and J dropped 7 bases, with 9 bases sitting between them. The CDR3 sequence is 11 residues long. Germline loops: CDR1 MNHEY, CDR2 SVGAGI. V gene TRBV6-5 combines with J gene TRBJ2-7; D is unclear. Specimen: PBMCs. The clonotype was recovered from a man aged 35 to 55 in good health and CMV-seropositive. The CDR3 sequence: CASSEPLEQYF. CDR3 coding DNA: TGTGCCAGCAGTGAACCTCTAGAGCAGTACTTC.